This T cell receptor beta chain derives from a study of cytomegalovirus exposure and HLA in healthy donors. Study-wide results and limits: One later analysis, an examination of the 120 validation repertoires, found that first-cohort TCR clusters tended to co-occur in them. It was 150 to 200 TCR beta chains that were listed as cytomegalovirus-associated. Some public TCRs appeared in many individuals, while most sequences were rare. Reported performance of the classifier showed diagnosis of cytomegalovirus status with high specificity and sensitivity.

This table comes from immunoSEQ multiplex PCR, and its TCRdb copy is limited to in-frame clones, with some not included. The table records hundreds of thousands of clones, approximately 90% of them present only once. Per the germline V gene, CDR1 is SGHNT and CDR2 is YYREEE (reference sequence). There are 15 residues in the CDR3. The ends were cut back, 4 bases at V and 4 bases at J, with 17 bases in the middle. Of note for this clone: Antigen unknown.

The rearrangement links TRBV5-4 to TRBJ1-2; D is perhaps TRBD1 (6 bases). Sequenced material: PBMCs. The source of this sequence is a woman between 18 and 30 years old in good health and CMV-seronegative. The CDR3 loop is CASSTPTGVLYGYTF. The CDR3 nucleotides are TGTGCCAGCAGCACGCCGACAGGAGTCCTCTATGGCTACACCTTC.